The 20 T cell receptor beta chains given below trace back to one sample, sequenced in a study of response to subunit inactivated influenza vaccine. One entry per CDR3 protein results from TCRdb running MiXCR on the RT-PCR reads. The top ten hold about an eighth of the sample, which has approximately 530,000 distinct CDR3 sequences, 13% seen once. The starting material was PBMCs from blood, obtained roughly 47 days after vaccination. The receptor source for this set is a man aged 50 to 59 who received an inactivated influenza vaccine.

This clonotype has just a few counts. The chain has TRBV7-9 and TRBJ2-3, with D maybe TRBD2 (5 bases). The V end lost 6 bases, the J end lost 0 bases, and 19 bases lay between the germline ends. CDR1 SEHNR and CDR2 FQNEAQ come from the germline V gene (reference sequence). The CDR3 is 17 amino acids. CDR3 in amino acids: CASSYRVEELSTDTQYF. DNA for the CDR3: TGTGCCAGCAGTTATAGGGTGGAGGAGCTTAGCACAGATACGCAGTATTTT. Combining the CDR3 with reference TRBV7-9 and TRBJ2-3 gives the whole variable domain DTGVSQNPRHKITKRGQNVTFRCDPISEHNRLYWYRQTLGQGPEFLTYFQNEAQLEKSRLLSDRFSAERPKGSFSTLEIQRTEQGDSAMYLCASSYRVEELSTDTQYFGPGTRLTVL.

This clonotype occurred a few times. V and J are TRBV10-3 and TRBJ2-2, with a tentative D call TRBD2 (5 bases). V was shortened by 9 bases and J by 0 bases, with 14 bases between the two germline ends. CDR3 length equals 15 residues. Germline CDR1 is ENHRY and CDR2 is SYGVKD. The CDR3 DNA reads TGTGCCATTCGGTTTGCGGGCCCGAACACCGGGGAGCTGTTTTTT. The encoded protein is CAIRFAGPNTGELFF.

This clonotype was seen at least ten times. V and J are TRBV4-1 and TRBJ2-7; D tentatively reads TRBD1 or TRBD2 (5 bases each). CDR3 length: 15 amino acids. V lost 1 base to trimming and J lost 3 bases, with 13 bases between them. The germline V gene has CDR1 MGHRA and CDR2 YSYEKL. CDR3: CASSQGPGPSYEQYF. The CDR3 DNA reads TGCGCCAGCAGCCAAGGACCGGGGCCTAGCTACGAGCAGTACTTC.

This clonotype has just a few counts. CDR3 nucleotide sequence: TGTGCCAGCAGTTCCCTAAAAGCGGTGGGCTCCTACAATGAGCAGTTCTTC. It yields the protein CASSSLKAVGSYNEQFF. The rearrangement links TRBV12-3 or TRBV12-4 to TRBJ2-1; D may be TRBD2 (5 bases). The CDR3 is 17 residues long. The V and J ends lost 4 bases and 0 bases respectively, with 16 bases between them.

This clonotype was seen once. The rearrangement joins TRBV7-8 to TRBJ2-7; D is perhaps TRBD2 (5 bases). Looked up from germline, CDR1 is SGHVS and CDR2 is FQNEAQ. CDR3 length: 13 residues. V was trimmed by 5 bases and J by 6 bases, leaving 14 bases between them. The CDR3 DNA sequence: TGTGCCAGCAGCGGAGGCCCGGCTTTCGAGCAGTACTTC. It encodes CASSGGPAFEQYF.

V gene TRBV11-2 combines with J gene TRBJ2-5; 10 nucleotides match TRBD1. The germline gives CDR1 SGHAT, CDR2 FQNNGV. V lost 6 bases to trimming and J lost 1 base; unmatched junction nucleotides: 11. The CDR3 runs 17 residues. The CDR3 is CASSSGTGVRTQETQYF. CDR3 sequence (DNA): TGTGCCAGCAGTTCCGGGACAGGGGTCCGAACCCAAGAGACCCAGTACTTC.

This clonotype came up many times. The J gene is TRBJ2-2, the V gene TRBV4-3; D remains unclear. CDR3 length equals 16 residues. The germline V and J ends were trimmed by 0 bases and 3 bases, with 11 bases remaining between them. CDR1 LGHNA and CDR2 YSLEER come from the germline V gene. CDR3 in amino acids: CASSQDRRQDTGELFF. The CDR3 DNA follows: TGCGCCAGCAGCCAAGATCGAAGACAAGACACCGGGGAGCTGTTTTTT.

This CDR3 reads CASSLGGLAGELFF. The CDR3 DNA reads TGTGCCAGCAGTTTAGGGGGTTTGGCCGGGGAGCTGTTTTTT. V usage is TRBV12-3 or TRBV12-4 and J usage is TRBJ2-2; D remains ambiguous. With 1 base removed from V and 6 bases from J, the gap between germline ends came to 9 bases. The CDR3 has 14 residues.

The CDR3 loop is CASSTRTQETQYF. The CDR3 DNA is TGTGCCAGTAGTACCAGGACGCAAGAGACCCAGTACTTC. The rearrangement links TRBV19 to TRBJ2-5; no clear D gene. Germline-derived CDR1 and CDR2 are LNHDA and SQIVND (reference sequence). Trimming removed 4 bases at V and 2 bases at J, with 8 bases between. CDR3 length equals 13 residues.

V usage is TRBV7-2 and J usage is TRBJ2-7, with a weak D call TRBD2 (5 bases). Germline assignment: CDR1 SGHTA and CDR2 FQGNSA. Deletions cut 5 bases from V and 3 bases from J, with 8 bases between. The CDR3 spans 12 residues. The chain's CDR3 is CASSMGVYEQYF. The CDR3 DNA follows: TGTGCCAGCAGCATGGGAGTCTACGAGCAGTACTTC.

In its sample, this clonotype was seen a few times. This chain joins TRBV9 and TRBJ2-1; D not resolved. Germline-derived CDR1 and CDR2 are SGDLS and YYNGEE. This CDR3 spans 13 amino acids. V gave up 3 bases and J gave up 10 bases, with 14 bases separating them. CDR3 nucleotides: TGTGCCAGCAGCGCCCCTTTAAGGGCAGAGCAGTTCTTC. Amino acids: CASSAPLRAEQFF.

This clonotype was observed a handful of times. The V gene is TRBV12-3 or TRBV12-4, the J gene TRBJ1-4; possibly TRBD1 for D (5 bases). The CDR3 has 15 amino acids. V lost 6 bases, J lost 2 bases, and 13 bases lay in between. The CDR3, as DNA: TGTGCCAGCAGAAATGGGGGTTCCACTAATGAAAAACTGTTTTTT. This translates into CASRNGGSTNEKLFF.

This clonotype has just a few counts. The V gene is TRBV20-1, the J gene TRBJ2-5, with 8 bases aligning to TRBD1. Germline trimming cut 0 bases from V and 5 bases from J; bases unmatched to any gene: 11. Germline-derived CDR1 and CDR2 are DFQATT and SNEGSKA (reference sequence). CDR3 length equals 16 residues. The CDR3 protein is CSARDSTGGLLETQYF. In DNA, the CDR3 is TGCAGTGCTAGAGATAGCACAGGGGGATTACTTGAGACCCAGTACTTC.

The chain employs TRBV4-2 and TRBJ2-7; D not certain. Trimming shortened V by 1 base and J by 4 bases, and 11 bases separated the two germline ends. Looked up from germline, CDR1 is LGHNA and CDR2 is YNFKEQ. This CDR3 region has 14 residues. As DNA, the CDR3 is TGTGCCAGCAGCCAAGGGTCAAATAGTTACGAGCAGTACTTC. Amino acid sequence: CASSQGSNSYEQYF.

This clonotype was counted ten times or more. The rearrangement uses TRBV12-3 or TRBV12-4 and TRBJ2-1; 11 positions agree with TRBD2. The CDR3 consists of 15 residues. V shed 7 bases and J 6 bases; nucleotides not matched to a gene: 8. DNA for the CDR3: TGTGCCAGCACCAAACTAGCGGGGGTGATCAATGAGCAGTTCTTC. This translates into CASTKLAGVINEQFF.

In its sample, this clonotype was seen many times. The chain has TRBV12-3 or TRBV12-4 and TRBJ2-2; no definite D call. The CDR3 spans 14 residues. The V end was cut by 3 bases, the J end by 4 bases, with 9 bases between. The DNA for the CDR3 is TGTGCCAGCAGTTTTGGAACAGCCACCGGGGAGCTGTTTTTT. Translated: CASSFGTATGELFF.

V is TRBV7-3 and J is TRBJ2-5; TRBD1 agrees at 7 bases. The germline V gene has CDR1 SGHTA and CDR2 FQGTGA. Trimming removed 3 bases from V and 4 bases from J; junction bases left unmatched: 8. The CDR3 loop spans 15 amino acids. CDR3 protein: CASSLRGRPPETQYF. CDR3 sequence (DNA): TGTGCCAGCAGCTTGAGGGGGCGCCCGCCAGAGACCCAGTACTTC.

This clonotype was picked up a small number of times. This chain links TRBV6-2 or TRBV6-3 with TRBJ2-3, with 8 bases lining up with TRBD2. There are 13 residues in the CDR3. V lost 7 bases, J lost 4 bases, and 4 bases stayed unmatched. Germline values: CDR1 MNHEY, CDR2 SVGEGT. DNA for the CDR3: TGTGCCAGCACTTTGCGGGGGGCAGATACGCAGTATTTT. This gives the protein CASTLRGADTQYF.

This clonotype was counted only a few times. The CDR3 is CASSQDWGDGYYEQYF. The CDR3 coding sequence is TGCGCCAGCAGCCAAGACTGGGGGGACGGTTACTACGAGCAGTACTTC. The V and J genes are TRBV4-3 and TRBJ2-7; tentative D call: TRBD2 (6 bases). Germline-derived CDR1 and CDR2 are LGHNA and YSLEER. Trimming pared 0 bases from V and 3 bases from J, leaving 15 bases between. CDR3 length: 16 amino acids.

This chain joins TRBV11-2 and TRBJ1-4; D might be TRBD1 (5 bases). This CDR3 has 16 amino acids. Trimming removed 2 bases from V and 5 bases from J, with 15 bases in between. Germline-derived CDR1 and CDR2 are SGHAT and FQNNGV. Written as DNA, the CDR3 is TGTGCCAGCAGCTTATCAAGGGGTCGACAGAATGAAAAACTGTTTTTT. Its protein product is CASSLSRGRQNEKLFF. The complete variable domain, with remaining parts taken from reference TRBV11-2 and TRBJ1-4, reads EAGVAQSPRYKIIEKRQSVAFWCNPISGHATLYWYQQILGQGPKLLIQFQNNGVVDDSQLPKDRFSAERLKGVDSTLKIQPAKLEDSAVYLCASSLSRGRQNEKLFFGSGTQLSVL.